This T cell receptor (beta chain) was captured in a study of blood T cell repertoires in COVID-19. Across the whole study: From the United States, Italy and Spain came samples of acute and convalescent COVID-19. In each case, the material was cDNA or gDNA derived from T cells, B-cell-depleted T cells, or PBMCs.

Per the authors' pipeline: How many nucleated cells were present was estimated from reference gene primer amplification. Produced via immunoSEQ multiplex PCR; TCRdb's table is partial and in-frame only. V and J calls and clone size are given by that table; D and trimming were obtained from the DNA. The repertoire consists of over 110,000 clones, with roughly 80% occurring once and the leading ten covering about 4%. Trimming at V came to 3 bases and at J to 6 bases, leaving 7 bases not matched to a gene. This CDR3 region has 14 residues. Germline CDR1 and CDR2: SGHRS and YFSETQ. Material for sequencing was peripheral blood. This sequence originates from a man aged 70-80 years who had recovered from COVID-19. The chain joins TRBV5-1 to TRBJ2-7, with 9 bases aligning to TRBD2. The CDR3 DNA follows: TGCGCCAGCAGCTCCGGGCTAGCGGGGCTCGAGCAGTACTTC. Amino acid sequence: CASSSGLAGLEQYF.